Shown below are 18 T cell receptor beta chains from a single sample sequenced in a study of post-analysis software for immune sequencing data. For these receptors, no antigen is known. Whole-study findings and limits: Four to six TRBV segments were more frequent in patients than controls; TRBV5-6, TRBV5-1 and TRBV20-1 belonged to this group.

Researchers reported that TCR beta cDNA libraries carried unique molecular identifiers. TCRdb analysed the PCR reads with MiXCR anew, one entry per CDR3 protein. The sample contains a few hundred thousand distinct CDR3 sequences, roughly 46% of which appear only once. Specimen: blood. These receptors came from a girl between 5 and 17 years old with multiple sclerosis.

The J gene is TRBJ2-3, the V gene TRBV5-1; TRBD1 matches 11 bases. The CDR3 loop spans 20 amino acids. CDR1 is SGHRS and CDR2 is YFSETQ in the germline V gene. V lost 1 base to trimming and J lost 1 base; unmatched junction nucleotides: 14. The CDR3: CASSLRGQGADLIGTDTQYF. DNA for the CDR3: TGCGCCAGCAGCTTGAGAGGACAGGGGGCGGATTTGATAGGCACAGATACGCAGTATTTT.

This clonotype has a count of ten or more. The chain uses TRBV29-1 and TRBJ2-5, with D possibly being TRBD1 (5 bases). There are 15 residues in the CDR3. Germline V CDR1 and CDR2: SQVTM, ANQGSEA. Between the trimmed V and J ends, which lost 2 bases and 0 bases, there was a span of 13 bases. CDR3 loop: CSVEPRQPYQETQYF. The CDR3 nucleotides read TGCAGCGTTGAACCGCGACAGCCGTACCAAGAGACCCAGTACTTC.

The V gene is TRBV7-8, the J gene TRBJ2-7; either TRBD1 or TRBD2 may fit D (5 bases each). This CDR3 is 15 amino acids long. The germline gives CDR1 SGHVS, CDR2 FQNEAQ. Trimming left V 5 bases short and J 3 bases short, with 17 bases between. The CDR3 sequence is CASSLDSGRNYEQYF. For the CDR3, the DNA is TGTGCCAGCAGCCTCGATTCAGGGAGAAACTACGAGCAGTACTTC.

In this sample, this clonotype turned up many times. The rearrangement links TRBV12-3 or TRBV12-4 to TRBJ2-1; 12 nucleotides line up with TRBD2. This CDR3 comprises 15 residues. The trim removed 3 bases at V and 4 bases at J, leaving 1 base unmatched. The chain's CDR3 is CASSLTSGSYNEQFF. CDR3 nucleotide sequence: TGTGCCAGCAGTTTGACTAGCGGGAGTTACAATGAGCAGTTCTTC.

The chain combines TRBV12-3 or TRBV12-4 with TRBJ1-6; 7 bases line up with TRBD1. There are 14 residues in the CDR3. The V segment lost 6 bases and the J segment 5 bases; nucleotides outside the gene matches: 4. The CDR3, as DNA: TGTGCCAGCAGACCGGGACAGAATAATTCACCCCTCCACTTT. Translation: CASRPGQNNSPLHF.

Concerning this clonotype itself: One end of the junction is discordant with germline, which a read error may explain. The chain has TRBV10-3 and TRBJ1-4, with a tentative D call TRBD1 (5 bases). The CDR3 length is 17 residues. Germline lookup yields CDR1 ENHRY and CDR2 SYGVKD. DNA for the CDR3: TGTGCCATCAGTGAGTCGACGGGGGGTTCGTTGTATGAAGAACTGTTTTTT. Residues: CAISESTGGSLYEELFF.

This clonotype was counted between two and nine times. The chain employs TRBV7-3 and TRBJ2-7; D gene ambiguous. Per germline, CDR1 SGHTA and CDR2 FQGTGA. V lost 0 bases to trimming and J lost 3 bases, with 12 bases between them. This CDR3 has 15 amino acids. In nucleotides, the CDR3 is TGTGCCAGCAGCTTAACTGGAGTCAGTGACTACGAGCAGTACTTC. Amino acid sequence: CASSLTGVSDYEQYF.

This chain connects TRBV20-1 to TRBJ2-1, with 10 positions matching TRBD1. With 6 bases clipped from V and 10 bases from J, the junction kept 9 bases outside the gene matches. The length of the CDR3 is 13 residues. CDR1 is DFQATT, CDR2 SNEGSKA, per germline (reference sequence). The CDR3 reads CSANGQGGVEQFF. As DNA, the CDR3 is TGCAGTGCCAATGGACAGGGGGGAGTAGAGCAGTTCTTC.

This clonotype was detected once. V and J are TRBV20-1 and TRBJ1-2, with TRBD1 identical over 8 bases. V was clipped by 0 bases and J by 7 bases; unmatched bases: 7. From germline, CDR1 is DFQATT and CDR2 SNEGSKA (reference sequence). There are 14 residues in the CDR3. CDR3 sequence (DNA): TGCAGTGCTAGAGATGGGGACAGGAGGGTTGGCTACACCTTC. It is translated as CSARDGDRRVGYTF.

This clonotype was seen a single time. This chain uses TRBV20-1 with TRBJ2-5, with 7 bases fitting TRBD1. Trimming removed 1 base from V and 11 bases from J; junction bases left unmatched: 10. CDR3 length: 13 residues. CDR1 is DFQATT, CDR2 SNEGSKA, per germline (reference sequence). CDR3 protein: CSARGSSDREQYF. As DNA, the CDR3 is TGCAGTGCTAGAGGATCATCAGACAGGGAGCAGTACTTC.

The V call is TRBV6-5, the J call TRBJ2-1; 8 nucleotides match TRBD2. J lost 7 bases, V lost 6 bases, and 5 bases had no gene match. The CDR3 has 13 amino acids. Germline-derived CDR1 and CDR2 are MNHEY and SVGAGI. The CDR3 sequence is CASRSGSGNEQFF. CDR3 bases: TGTGCCAGCAGGAGCGGGAGTGGAAATGAGCAGTTCTTC.

In regard to this clonotype: One end of the junction varies from germline; a read error may be responsible. The chain links TRBV10-3 to TRBJ1-2; D not resolved. Germline V gives CDR1 ENHRY, CDR2 SYGVKD. CDR3 length: 15 amino acids. The CDR3: CAISEPLQPRYGYAF. The CDR3 coding sequence is TGTGCCATCAGTGAGCCGCTACAACCACGGTATGGCTACGCCTTC.

V and J are TRBV5-1 and TRBJ2-7; 10 bases fit TRBD1. CDR1 and CDR2 from the germline V gene are SGHRS and YFSETQ. The CDR3 runs to 15 residues. The ends lost 3 bases at V and 1 base at J; junction bases unmatched: 4. The CDR3 here is CASSWGTGASYEQYF. CDR3 nucleotides: TGCGCCAGCAGCTGGGGGACAGGGGCATCCTACGAGCAGTACTTC.

The chain links TRBV7-2 to TRBJ2-5, with a weak D call TRBD1 (8 bases). Trimming left V 5 bases short and J 5 bases short, with 21 bases between. Per the germline V gene, CDR1 is SGHTA and CDR2 is FQGNSA. This CDR3 has 16 residues. This CDR3 is CASSDNAGQGGETQYF. The CDR3 DNA is TGTGCCAGCAGCGACAACGCTGGACAGGGAGGGGAGACCCAGTACTTC.

V is TRBV4-3 and J is TRBJ2-7; 7 bases match TRBD2. The germline V gene encodes CDR1 LGHNA and CDR2 YSLEER. The CDR3 extends over 16 amino acids. The V gene end was trimmed by 4 bases and the J gene end by 2 bases; junction bases not matched to a gene: 11. The CDR3 loop reads CASSPLASGGTYEQYF. DNA of the CDR3: TGCGCCAGCAGCCCCCTTGCTAGCGGTGGGACCTACGAGCAGTACTTC.

The rearrangement links TRBV7-9 to TRBJ1-2; D is unresolved. The germline CDR1 and CDR2 sequences are SEHNR and FQNEAQ (reference sequence). There are 14 residues in the CDR3. Trimming left V 1 base short and J 0 bases short, with 6 bases between. CDR3 sequence: CASSLVKANYGYTF. CDR3 in DNA: TGTGCCAGCAGCTTAGTGAAGGCTAACTATGGCTACACCTTC.

V is TRBV24-1 and J is TRBJ2-1; D unclear. Per germline, CDR1 KGHDR and CDR2 SFDVKD. The CDR3 consists of 13 residues. Between the trimmed V and J ends, which lost 2 bases and 9 bases, there was a span of 10 bases. This CDR3 reads CATSDSNSVEQFF. In DNA form, the CDR3 reads TGTGCCACCAGTGATTCCAATTCGGTTGAGCAGTTCTTC.

This clonotype was counted a few times. The V call is TRBV6-2 or TRBV6-3, the J call TRBJ2-7, with 8 bases lining up with TRBD1. CDR3 length equals 16 residues. J was trimmed by 5 bases and V by 1 base; bases with no gene match: 10. From germline, CDR1 is MNHEY and CDR2 SVGEGT. The CDR3 region has the DNA TGTGCCAGCAGTTACTGGACGGACAGGGAAAGAGACGAGCAGTACTTC. Residues: CASSYWTDRERDEQYF.